A selection of T cell receptor beta chains follows, all from one sample in a study of T cell repertoires and HLA-DP antigens. Antigen specificity for these receptors is unknown. Some clones are missing from TCRdb's copy, which holds only in-frame ones; the method was immunoSEQ multiplex PCR. The repertoire holds about 89,000 clones, with 86% as singletons. The material sequenced was CD4+ T cells from PBMCs. Every receptor here comes from a man over 45 in good health and CMV-seronegative. Each CDR3 is given with its conserved first and last residue. The order of the fields is D gene, V gene, J gene, CDR3 protein, CDR3 DNA. D genes are given only for firm matches.

>.|TRBV5-6|TRBJ1-6
CASSSPQGRGNSPLHF
TGTGCCAGCAGCTCCCCACAGGGTAGGGGCAATTCACCCCTCCACTTT
>.|TRBV5-1|TRBJ2-5
CASSSIKGSGETQYF
TGCGCCAGCAGCTCCATCAAGGGGAGTGGGGAGACCCAGTACTTC
>TRBD1|TRBV11-3|TRBJ2-1
CASSLGSLAGGIDEQFF
TGTGCCAGCAGCTTAGGGTCTCTGGCAGGGGGTATTGATGAGCAGTTCTTC
>.|TRBV7-2|TRBJ2-3
CASSLGAESHTQYF
TGTGCCAGCAGCCTGGGGGCCGAGTCCCATACGCAGTATTTT
>.|TRBV28|TRBJ1-3
CASSLGRGNGNTIYF
TGTGCCAGCAGTTTAGGGCGGGGAAATGGGAACACCATATATTTT
>.|TRBV19|TRBJ1-5
CASSKANQPQHF
TGTGCCAGTAGTAAAGCCAATCAGCCCCAGCATTTT
>.|TRBV19|TRBJ1-6
CASNGFDSPLHF
TGTGCCAGTAACGGCTTCGATTCACCCCTCCACTTT
>.|TRBV29-1|TRBJ2-7
CSAGGGTYEQYF
TGCAGCGCAGGGGGGGGAACCTACGAGCAGTACTTC
>.|TRBV5-1|TRBJ2-1
CASSLSPGRSQFF
TGCGCCAGCAGCTTGTCCCCCGGACGTTCCCAGTTCTTC
>.|TRBV5-4|TRBJ1-1
CAIKAGGGNTEAFF
TGTGCCATCAAAGCCGGGGGTGGGAACACTGAAGCTTTCTTT
>TRBD1|TRBV7-2|TRBJ1-6
CASSLGTGTDSPLHF
TGTGCCAGCAGCTTAGGGACAGGGACCGATTCACCCCTCCACTTT
>.|TRBV12-1|TRBJ2-7
CASSFGLRGGQAVQYF
TGTGCCAGCAGCTTTGGGCTAAGGGGGGGACAGGCGGTGCAGTACTTC
>TRBD2|TRBV11-2|TRBJ2-1
CASSLEFLAGEQFF
TGTGCCAGCAGCTTAGAATTCCTAGCGGGTGAGCAGTTCTTC
>TRBD2|TRBV5-4|TRBJ2-5
CASSSPGTSGRYQETQYF
TGTGCCAGCAGCTCTCCCGGGACTAGCGGGAGGTACCAAGAGACCCAGTACTTC
>.|TRBV7-2|TRBJ1-2
CASSLGPPGVYGYTF
TGTGCCAGCAGCTTGGGACCACCGGGGGTCTATGGCTACACCTTC
>TRBD2|TRBV7-9|TRBJ2-1
CASSQTSGGFF
TGTGCCAGCAGCCAAACTAGCGGAGGGTTCTTC